A selection of T cell receptor beta chains follows, all from one sample in a study of chemoradiotherapy in HPV16-positive cancers. This table comes from immunoSEQ multiplex PCR, and its TCRdb copy is limited to in-frame clones, with some not included. The sample has 6,000 to 9,500 clones; 74% are singletons. The source was tumor tissue, collected from a patient who underwent chemoradiotherapy. These receptors all come from a human donor with HPV-associated anogenital cancer. Both conserved end residues are trimmed from each CDR3. A D gene is named only where the DNA matches it firmly.

d_call j_call v_call cdr3_aa
NA TRBJ2-7 TRBV13 ASSSSGFYEQY
NA TRBJ1-1 TRBV25-1 ASSDRRTVPGAF
NA TRBJ2-3 TRBV5-4 ASSPPPGARKDTQY
TRBD1 TRBJ1-5 TRBV4-2 ASSQDSSDRGDQPQH
TRBD1 TRBJ1-5 TRBV15 ATSRSKTGEQPQH
NA TRBJ1-1 TRBV5-1 ASSLGGAEVMAF
TRBD2 TRBJ2-5 TRBV27 ASSQAGFSGGAGETQY
TRBD2 TRBJ2-7 TRBV19 ASSQTSGVVSYEQY
TRBD2 TRBJ2-7 TRBV7-2 ASSTENIAGGRYEQY
NA TRBJ1-2 TRBV4-1 ASSPRTGNYGYT
NA TRBJ1-5 TRBV6-1 ASGGFNQPQH
NA TRBJ2-4 TRBV30 AWSRGDQNIQY
NA TRBJ1-5 TRBV10-3 AIRSRDNQPQH
NA TRBJ2-7 TRBV14 ASSQGFGGEQY
NA TRBJ1-2 TRBV7-8 ASSLIGGAPYGYT
NA TRBJ1-5 TRBV28 ASRNDGPGQPQH
NA TRBJ1-1 TRBV5-8 ASSLEGWSTEAF
NA TRBJ2-1 TRBV9 ASSVAPGPLGEQF
NA TRBJ2-5 TRBV19 ATGLQETQY
TRBD1 TRBJ2-5 TRBV5-4 ASSFTGAPETQY
NA TRBJ2-1 TRBV4-1 ASRMIGGGDEQF
NA TRBJ1-2 TRBV27 ASSVQSDGSGYT
NA TRBJ1-2 TRBV19 ASSFGEIRGAAGYT
TRBD1 TRBJ1-3 TRBV2 ASSDRQGRWAGNTIY
NA TRBJ2-5 TRBV18 ASSPDIQETQY
TRBD2 TRBJ2-3 TRBV19 ASSPRTSEVDTQY
NA TRBJ1-5 TRBV27 ASSRDNLNQPQH
NA TRBJ2-7 TRBV7-3 ASSFGPSGGTYEQY
NA TRBJ1-2 TRBV5-1 ASSPGTPGPRGYT
TRBD1 TRBJ2-2 TRBV7-9 ASSSPDRANTGELF
TRBD1 TRBJ2-5 TRBV5-4 ASSLATGDETQY
TRBD1 TRBJ2-5 TRBV27 ASSFPGQPQETQY
NA TRBJ2-7 TRBV27 ASSAGGADEQY
NA TRBJ2-3 TRBV5-1 ASSFETSLDTQY
TRBD2 TRBJ2-3 TRBV18 ASSPSHGTSVVEDTQY
TRBD1 TRBJ2-7 TRBV7-7 ASSLGQGSGYEQY
TRBD2 TRBJ2-2 TRBV19 ASTRTSGGRTGELF
NA TRBJ2-3 TRBV4-2 ASSQERTSRQDTQY
NA TRBJ1-1 TRBV6-1 ASSEAQWATEAF
TRBD1 TRBJ1-4 TRBV4-1 ASNHVGQGPWELF
TRBD2 TRBJ2-5 TRBV9 ASSPGLAGFQETQY